The 22 T cell receptor beta chains in this list originate from one sample, sequenced in a study of T cell responses to AZD1222 COVID-19 vaccine. The table came from immunoSEQ multiplex PCR; TCRdb's copy has only in-frame clones and leaves some out. This sample has tens of thousands of clones, with roughly four fifths found just once. The input for sequencing was peripheral blood, taken 28 days after the second AZD1222 dose. These receptors were collected from an adult who received the AZD1222 COVID-19 vaccine.

V usage is TRBV5-5 and J usage is TRBJ2-1; TRBD1 agrees at 7 bases. From germline, CDR1 is SGHKS and CDR2 YYEKEE (reference sequence). Trimming took 4 bases from V and 3 from J; bases not matched to a gene: 7. There are 15 residues in the CDR3. Written as DNA, the CDR3 is TGTGCCAGCAGCCCCCAGGGACAGAACTACAATGAGCAGTTCTTC. This gives the protein CASSPQGQNYNEQFF. Full variable domain (remainder filled in from reference TRBV5-5 and TRBJ2-1): DAGVTQSPTHLIKTRGQQVTLRCSPISGHKSVSWYQQVLGQGPQFIFQYYEKEERGRGNFPDRFSARQFPNYSSELNVNALLLGDSALYLCASSPQGQNYNEQFFGPGTRLTVL.

This clone was recorded only once. The chain couples TRBV7-2 to TRBJ2-1; 8 positions match TRBD2. This CDR3 contains 13 residues. Germline lookup yields CDR1 SGHTA and CDR2 FQGNSA. V was pared by 1 base and J by 9 bases, with 2 bases of the junction left unmatched. The DNA for the CDR3 is TGTGCCAGCAGCTTAGTCGGGGGGGTTGAGCAGTTCTTC. Its protein product is CASSLVGGVEQFF.

The V and J genes are TRBV7-2 and TRBJ2-5; TRBD2 is a possible D gene (6 bases). Trimming took off 0 bases at V and 9 bases at J, with 8 bases between the two ends. Per the germline V gene, CDR1 is SGHTA and CDR2 is FQGNSA. This CDR3 has 12 residues. CDR3 residues: CASSLARGPQYF. For the CDR3, the DNA is TGTGCCAGCAGCTTAGCGCGGGGCCCCCAGTACTTC.

The rearrangement links TRBV11-2 to TRBJ2-3; possible D gene TRBD1, 5 bases. V was shortened by 6 bases and J by 6 bases, with 10 bases between the two germline ends. The CDR3 covers 12 residues. Germline-derived CDR1 and CDR2 are SGHAT and FQNNGV. The CDR3 DNA is TGTGCCAGCAGGGGGCCCGGGGATACGCAGTATTTT. Translation gives CASRGPGDTQYF.

This clone showed up just a few times. This rearrangement joins TRBV11-3 to TRBJ2-1; 9 nucleotides agree with TRBD2. Germline-derived CDR1 and CDR2 are SGHNT and YENEEA. This CDR3 comprises 14 residues. J was trimmed by 7 bases and V by 4 bases; bases with no gene match: 5. CDR3 nucleotide sequence: TGTGCCAGCAGCTCTGGGCTAGCGGGGAATGAGCAGTTCTTC. Residues: CASSSGLAGNEQFF.

The J gene is TRBJ2-2, the V gene TRBV15; possible D gene TRBD1, 7 bases. The CDR3 loop spans 15 amino acids. Trimming removed 6 bases at V and 3 bases at J, with 14 bases between. Germline lookup yields CDR1 LNHNV and CDR2 YYDKDF (reference sequence). The CDR3 reads CATRTDREDTGELFF. The CDR3 bases are TGTGCCACCAGAACCGACAGGGAGGACACCGGGGAGCTGTTTTTT.

The chain is built from TRBV7-9 and TRBJ1-1; D is unclear. Germline V gene sequence: CDR1 SEHNR, CDR2 FQNEAQ (reference sequence). The CDR3 consists of 14 residues. The ends were cut back, 5 bases at V and 4 bases at J, with 14 bases in the middle. CDR3 coding DNA: TGTGCCAGCAGCCCAAGTATGTGGGGCACTGAAGCTTTCTTT. It is translated as CASSPSMWGTEAFF.

The J gene is TRBJ1-1, the V gene TRBV20-1; D unclear. CDR3 length equals 11 residues. The V gene's germline CDR1 is DFQATT and CDR2 SNEGSKA (reference sequence). The V end was cut by 3 bases, the J end by 5 bases, with 7 bases between. The CDR3 DNA follows: TGCAGTGCTAGCGGGGAGACTGAAGCTTTCTTT. It encodes CSASGETEAFF.

This clone was recorded many times. The chain joins TRBV7-9 to TRBJ1-2; the D is unclear. The CDR3 consists of 17 residues. Germline values: CDR1 SEHNR, CDR2 FQNEAQ (reference sequence). V gave up 0 bases and J gave up 0 bases, with 14 bases separating them. The CDR3 DNA reads TGTGCCAGCAGCTTAGCGCACGCTCAAGGGACTAACTATGGCTACACCTTC. Protein sequence: CASSLAHAQGTNYGYTF.

This clone showed up just a few times. The CDR3 coding sequence is TGTGCCAGCAGCCAAGGAATCGGGGGGGGTACTGAAGCTTTCTTT. Residues: CASSQGIGGGTEAFF. The V gene is TRBV4-2, the J gene TRBJ1-1, with D perhaps matching TRBD1 (5 bases). The germline gives CDR1 LGHNA, CDR2 YNFKEQ. V shed 1 base and J shed 5 bases, with 14 bases lying between them. This CDR3 is 15 amino acids long.

This chain joins TRBV5-1 and TRBJ2-7; 9 bases map to TRBD1. Per the germline V gene, CDR1 is SGHRS and CDR2 is YFSETQ. The CDR3 covers 19 residues. Trimming at V came to 1 base and at J to 5 bases, leaving 19 bases not matched to a gene. CDR3 loop: CASSLKLTPGQGYSHEQYF. The CDR3 DNA sequence: TGCGCCAGCAGCTTGAAGTTAACGCCGGGACAGGGCTATTCCCACGAGCAGTACTTC.

The chain uses TRBV7-8 and TRBJ2-1; no reliable D call. The CDR3 totals 15 residues. The V end was cut by 2 bases, the J end by 0 bases, with 8 bases between. Germline-derived CDR1 and CDR2 are SGHVS and FQNEAQ. This chain's CDR3 is CASSLSLSSYNEQFF. The CDR3 DNA is TGTGCCAGCAGCTTAAGTCTAAGCTCCTACAATGAGCAGTTCTTC.

The chain uses TRBV7-2 and TRBJ1-3, with D tentatively TRBD1 (6 bases). V was pared by 4 bases and J by 2 bases, with 15 bases between. Germline V gives CDR1 SGHTA, CDR2 FQGNSA. The CDR3 runs 16 residues. The CDR3 loop is CASSSGGGAAGNTIYF. The DNA of the CDR3 is TGTGCCAGCAGCTCCGGAGGGGGGGCTGCTGGAAACACCATATATTTT.

There are a few counts of this clone. This CDR3 reads CASSKWGQGSNQPQHF. As DNA, the CDR3 is TGTGCCAGCAGCAAATGGGGACAGGGTAGCAATCAGCCCCAGCATTTT. The chain carries TRBV7-2 and TRBJ1-5, with TRBD1 matching over 9 bases. The length of the CDR3 is 16 residues. The V and J ends lost 5 bases and 0 bases, in that order; junction bases with no gene match: 5. The V gene's germline CDR1 is SGHTA and CDR2 FQGNSA.

This chain connects TRBV19 to TRBJ1-2, with TRBD1 identical over 7 bases. V gave up 3 bases and J gave up 4 bases; unmatched junction bases: 2. Germline loops: CDR1 LNHDA, CDR2 SQIVND (reference sequence). The length of the CDR3 is 13 residues. As DNA, the CDR3 is TGTGCCAGTAGTATCCGGGACAGCTATGGCTACACCTTC. As protein: CASSIRDSYGYTF.

V usage is TRBV27 and J usage is TRBJ1-2; TRBD1 agrees at 9 bases. J lost 7 bases, V lost 0 bases, and 9 bases had no gene match. Germline CDR1 and CDR2: MNHEY and SMNVEV (reference sequence). This CDR3 comprises 16 residues. The CDR3 is CASSLSGTGSRGGYTF. The CDR3 coding sequence is TGTGCCAGCAGTTTATCGGGGACAGGGTCTCGAGGTGGCTACACCTTC.

The V call is TRBV10-3, the J call TRBJ1-5, with 9 nucleotides matching TRBD1. The trim removed 3 bases at V and 5 bases at J, leaving 8 bases unmatched. The germline V gene has CDR1 ENHRY and CDR2 SYGVKD. This CDR3 has 16 amino acids. The CDR3 is CAISEPQGAGHQPQHF. The DNA of the CDR3 is TGTGCCATCAGTGAACCACAGGGGGCAGGTCATCAGCCCCAGCATTTT.

The J gene is TRBJ2-2, the V gene TRBV27; 9 bases are shared with TRBD1. Germline loops: CDR1 MNHEY, CDR2 SMNVEV (reference sequence). CDR3 length: 15 amino acids. The ends lost 5 bases at V and 0 bases at J; junction bases unmatched: 1. In nucleotides, the CDR3 is TGTGCCAGCAGTCGACAGGGGGCGAACACCGGGGAGCTGTTTTTT. Amino acid sequence: CASSRQGANTGELFF.

The V gene is TRBV6-2 or TRBV6-3, the J gene TRBJ2-1; TRBD2 agrees at 9 bases. The V gene end was trimmed by 0 bases and the J gene end by 3 bases; junction bases not matched to a gene: 6. Looked up from germline, CDR1 is MNHEY and CDR2 is SVGEGT. The CDR3 runs 17 residues. The chain's CDR3 is CASSYSPLAGIYNEQFF. CDR3 bases: TGTGCCAGCAGTTACTCTCCCCTAGCGGGGATCTACAATGAGCAGTTCTTC.

This chain links TRBV29-1 with TRBJ1-1, with D perhaps TRBD1 (5 bases). Trimming stripped 6 bases from V and 5 bases from J, with 13 bases between. The CDR3 loop spans 12 amino acids. Germline CDR1 is SQVTM and CDR2 is ANQGSEA. The CDR3 loop is CSVIPSGTEAFF. CDR3 DNA sequence: TGCAGCGTCATTCCGTCAGGGACTGAAGCTTTCTTT.

The chain joins TRBV29-1 to TRBJ1-1, with D possibly TRBD1 on 5 matching bases. This CDR3 spans 13 amino acids. Germline assignment: CDR1 SQVTM and CDR2 ANQGSEA. Trimming stripped 6 bases from V and 6 bases from J, with 17 bases between. The CDR3 DNA is TGCAGCGTACACAGGAGTTTTAGCCCTGAAGCTTTCTTT. Translating it yields CSVHRSFSPEAFF. Full variable domain (missing parts from reference TRBV29-1 and TRBJ1-1): SAVISQKPSRDICQRGTSLTIQCQVDSQVTMMFWYRQQPGQSLTLIATANQGSEATYESGFVIDKFPISRPNLTFSTLTVSNMSPEDSSIYLCSVHRSFSPEAFFGQGTRLTVV.

This chain links TRBV18 with TRBJ1-5; D is undetermined. Trimming took off 3 bases at V and 5 bases at J, with 14 bases between the two ends. The CDR3 runs to 15 residues. The V gene's germline CDR1 is KGHSH and CDR2 LQKENI. CDR3 region: CASSPLGTGDQPQHF. CDR3 bases: TGTGCCAGCTCACCCCTGGGCACCGGGGATCAGCCCCAGCATTTT.